Below are 10 T cell receptor beta chains sequenced from a single sample in a study of CD8+ T cells in alopecia areata. cDNA serving as the sequencing template came from extracted, reverse transcribed RNA. Generated by immunoSEQ multiplex PCR, the TCRdb table keeps only in-frame clones and is missing some. This sample yields about 200,000 clones, of which 50% to 70% are seen a single time; approximately 0.44% belongs to the top ten. The sequencing used CD4+ T cells sorted from blood, collected at week 0. The source is a human donor with alopecia areata.

The chain joins TRBV2 to TRBJ1-1; D is unclear. CDR3 length equals 12 residues. Germline V gene data show CDR1 as SNHLY and CDR2 as FYNNEI. The V gene lost 5 bases and the J gene lost 4 bases, with 8 bases spanning the gap. The DNA of the CDR3 is TGTGCCAGCAGTACACAGATCACTGAAGCTTTCTTT. Its protein product is CASSTQITEAFF. The full variable domain, completed using reference TRBV2 and TRBJ1-1, is EPEVTQTPSHQVTQMGQEVILRCVPISNHLYFYWYRQILGQKVEFLVSFYNNEISEKSEIFDDQFSVERPDGSNFTLKIRSTKLEDSAMYFCASSTQITEAFFGQGTRLTVV.

The chain has TRBV14 and TRBJ2-1; 7 nucleotides agree with TRBD1. Germline V CDR1 and CDR2: SGHDN, FVKESK. This CDR3 is built from 14 residues. Trimming cost V 2 bases and J 7 bases; bases outside gene matches: 5. CDR3 coding DNA: TGTGCCAGCAGCCAACGGCAGACAGGGAATGAGCAGTTCTTC. This sequence encodes CASSQRQTGNEQFF.

The gene calls are TRBV6-1 and TRBJ1-1; D remains ambiguous. The V end lost 7 bases, the J end lost 13 bases, and 19 bases lay between the germline ends. The CDR3 has 12 amino acids. Germline CDR1 is MNHNS and CDR2 is SASEGT. CDR3 DNA: TGTGCCAGCAAGCGGGCAGGAGGACGGGGTTTCTTT. Amino acid sequence: CASKRAGGRGFF.

A single count supports this clone. The chain employs TRBV30 and TRBJ2-5, with 8 bases that match TRBD1. J gave up 5 bases and V 3 bases, and 8 bases lay outside the gene matches. Germline-derived CDR1 and CDR2 are GTSNPN and SVGIG (reference sequence). CDR3 length equals 14 residues. In DNA, the CDR3 is TGTGCCTGGAGACCCGGGACAGGAGGGGAGACCCAGTACTTC. Residues: CAWRPGTGGETQYF.

The chain couples TRBV5-1 to TRBJ2-3; TRBD2 aligns across 9 bases. V lost 0 bases and J lost 3; bases outside the gene matches: 2. CDR1 is SGHRS, CDR2 YFSETQ, per germline. The CDR3 consists of 15 residues. This CDR3 reads CASSLALAGTDTQYF. CDR3 coding DNA: TGCGCCAGCAGCTTGGCCCTAGCGGGAACAGATACGCAGTATTTT.

This chain uses TRBV9 with TRBJ1-2; D not resolved. The germline CDR1 and CDR2 sequences are SGDLS and YYNGEE. The CDR3 length is 15 residues. Trimming took 0 bases from V and 2 from J, leaving 11 bases between them. CDR3 loop: CASSVEVGGNYGYTF. CDR3 nucleotides: TGTGCCAGCAGCGTAGAGGTGGGAGGAAACTATGGCTACACCTTC.

The sample holds many counts of this clone. The chain couples TRBV6-1 to TRBJ1-2; D remains ambiguous. Germline-derived CDR1 and CDR2 are MNHNS and SASEGT. The CDR3 is 13 amino acids. Trimming shortened V by 8 bases and J by 11 bases, and 21 bases separated the two germline ends. The CDR3 nucleotides read TGTGCCAGCTTCGCCGCGGACGGGTTTAGGTACACCTTC. Translated: CASFAADGFRYTF.

The chain joins TRBV29-1 to TRBJ2-7, with 11 nucleotides matching TRBD2. The V gene's germline CDR1 is SQVTM and CDR2 ANQGSEA. The V gene end was trimmed by 6 bases and the J gene end by 1 base; junction bases not matched to a gene: 14. The CDR3 sequence is 17 residues long. In nucleotides, the CDR3 is TGCAGCGTGAAGAGGGTAGCGGGGGGGCCTGGGTCCTACGAGCAGTACTTC. This gives the protein CSVKRVAGGPGSYEQYF.

The chain is built from TRBV7-8 and TRBJ1-4; D is perhaps TRBD1 (6 bases). The germline V gene encodes CDR1 SGHVS and CDR2 FQNEAQ. This CDR3 contains 15 residues. Trimming pared 3 bases from V and 7 bases from J, leaving 15 bases between. The CDR3, as DNA: TGTGCCAGCAGCTTCAGACAGGCCGGGGGTGAAAAACTGTTTTTT. Its translation: CASSFRQAGGEKLFF.

This clone was seen a single time. This chain connects TRBV15 to TRBJ1-1; unclear D gene. Looked up from germline, CDR1 is LNHNV and CDR2 is YYDKDF (reference sequence). The CDR3 extends over 15 amino acids. V was clipped by 1 base and J by 0 bases, with 9 bases between them. Here the CDR3 reads CATSRARIMNTEAFF. The CDR3 coding sequence is TGTGCCACCAGCAGAGCCAGAATCATGAACACTGAAGCTTTCTTT.